The 10 T cell receptor beta chains listed next were all sequenced from one sample in a study of human T cells and chemical hapten exposure (dated by TCRdb to about 2021). The time point label here, explained by the study, means: pre-sensitization, week 0. Explained via the paper, the treatment or condition label denotes: therapeutic diphenylcyclopropenone sensitization with weekly scalp DPC. The library relied on RACE. Sequenced on a NextSeq 500. The public sequencing data were trimmed at Q25 with fastp and processed into clonotypes with MiXCR by TCRdb, which kept only in-frame beta chains. Every CDR3 protein is listed once, alongside the most common genes and DNA of its rows. The table for this sample lists 350,000 to 450,000 distinct CDR3 sequences; about 5.1% of them were counted only once. 2.5% to 3% of the sample is taken by the ten largest. The input for sequencing was whole blood, taken in connection with sensitization to the hapten diphenylcyclopropenone (DPC). Receptors were obtained from a woman between 45 and 65 years old with alopecia areata. Some clones in this sample may be carry-over from other donors' samples.

This clonotype occurred many times. The J gene is TRBJ1-2, the V gene TRBV16, with D possibly matching TRBD1 (5 bases). Trimming removed 0 bases from V and 0 bases from J, with 17 bases in between. This CDR3 is built from 18 residues. Germline CDR1 reads KGHSY; CDR2 reads FQNENV. CDR3 sequence reads: CASSQSSQGAPANYGYTF. The DNA of the CDR3 is TGTGCCAGCAGCCAATCAAGTCAGGGAGCCCCAGCTAACTATGGCTACACCTTC.

This clonotype appeared a few times. This sequence joins TRBV27 and TRBJ2-7; D uncertain. V was clipped by 6 bases and J by 2 bases, with 11 bases between them. Germline assignment: CDR1 MNHEY and CDR2 SMNVEV (reference sequence). The CDR3 covers 13 residues. CDR3 in DNA: TGTGCCAGCAGCATCGGGCAGACCTACGAGCAGTACTTC. Protein sequence: CASSIGQTYEQYF.

The chain carries TRBV20-1 and TRBJ1-5, with 10 positions matching TRBD1. With 5 bases clipped from V and 1 base from J, the junction kept 5 bases outside the gene matches. The germline V gene encodes CDR1 DFQATT and CDR2 SNEGSKA (reference sequence). This CDR3 has 15 amino acids. This CDR3 is CSAGQGGVSNQPQHF. The DNA of the CDR3 is TGCAGTGCTGGACAGGGGGGCGTCAGCAATCAGCCCCAGCATTTT.

Ten or more counts support this clonotype. The CDR3 loop is CSVEGLPLGGNQETQYF. CDR3 DNA: TGCAGCGTTGAAGGGTTACCTCTCGGGGGGAACCAAGAGACCCAGTACTTC. The chain recombines TRBV29-1 with TRBJ2-5; 7 bases fit TRBD2. The junction had 11 bases not matched to a gene; V was cut back by 1 base and J by 0 bases. Germline values: CDR1 SQVTM, CDR2 ANQGSEA. CDR3 size: 17 residues. The full variable domain, its missing parts supplied by reference TRBV29-1 and TRBJ2-5, is SAVISQKPSRDICQRGTSLTIQCQVDSQVTMMFWYRQQPGQSLTLIATANQGSEATYESGFVIDKFPISRPNLTFSTLTVSNMSPEDSSIYLCSVEGLPLGGNQETQYFGPGTRLLVL.

The chain couples TRBV29-1 to TRBJ1-2; D uncertain. Germline V gene data show CDR1 as SQVTM and CDR2 as ANQGSEA. The CDR3 contains 14 residues. The V end was cut by 4 bases, the J end by 0 bases, with 12 bases between. The CDR3 region is CSVGHGDANYGYTF. The DNA of the CDR3 is TGCAGCGTTGGTCACGGAGACGCTAACTATGGCTACACCTTC.

In DNA, the CDR3 is TGTGCCAGCTCACCAAGCCCTAGCACAGATACGCAGTATTTT. It yields the protein CASSPSPSTDTQYF. The chain is built from TRBV18 and TRBJ2-3, with D hard to call. Trimming took off 2 bases at V and 0 bases at J, with 6 bases between the two ends. Germline-derived CDR1 and CDR2 are KGHSH and LQKENI. The CDR3 spans 14 residues.

This clonotype was seen at least ten times. This chain joins TRBV4-2 and TRBJ2-7, with D tentatively TRBD2 (6 bases). CDR3 length equals 14 residues. The germline V and J ends were trimmed by 4 bases and 6 bases, with 16 bases remaining between them. Germline assignment: CDR1 LGHNA and CDR2 YNFKEQ. CDR3 region: CASSRVGREGEQYF. CDR3 coding DNA: TGTGCCAGCAGCCGGGTCGGGCGGGAAGGCGAGCAGTACTTC.

This clonotype was counted between two and nine times. The chain has TRBV7-6 and TRBJ1-6; 10 nucleotides match TRBD1. V trimming: 6 bases; J trimming: 5 bases; junction bases outside the gene matches: 1. This CDR3 has 14 amino acids. Germline loops: CDR1 SGHVS, CDR2 FNYEAQ. CDR3 residues: CASRDRGDNSPLHF. The DNA of the CDR3 is TGTGCCAGCAGGGACAGGGGGGATAATTCACCCCTCCACTTT.

This clonotype was detected ten times or more. The chain couples TRBV27 to TRBJ1-3; the D gene is possibly TRBD1 (5 bases). Deletions cut 3 bases from V and 2 bases from J, with 14 bases between. The V gene's germline CDR1 is MNHEY and CDR2 SMNVEV (reference sequence). CDR3 length equals 16 residues. The CDR3 spells CASSFTRESAGNTIYF. CDR3 DNA: TGTGCCAGCAGTTTTACCAGGGAGTCGGCTGGAAACACCATATATTTT.

The sample holds many counts of this clonotype. This rearrangement joins TRBV4-1 to TRBJ2-1; D uncertain. CDR3 length: 13 residues. Germline-derived CDR1 and CDR2 are MGHRA and YSYEKL. V was cut by 0 bases and J by 6 bases, with 6 bases left in between. CDR3: CASSQDPSNEQFF. The CDR3 DNA follows: TGCGCCAGCAGCCAAGATCCCTCCAATGAGCAGTTCTTC.